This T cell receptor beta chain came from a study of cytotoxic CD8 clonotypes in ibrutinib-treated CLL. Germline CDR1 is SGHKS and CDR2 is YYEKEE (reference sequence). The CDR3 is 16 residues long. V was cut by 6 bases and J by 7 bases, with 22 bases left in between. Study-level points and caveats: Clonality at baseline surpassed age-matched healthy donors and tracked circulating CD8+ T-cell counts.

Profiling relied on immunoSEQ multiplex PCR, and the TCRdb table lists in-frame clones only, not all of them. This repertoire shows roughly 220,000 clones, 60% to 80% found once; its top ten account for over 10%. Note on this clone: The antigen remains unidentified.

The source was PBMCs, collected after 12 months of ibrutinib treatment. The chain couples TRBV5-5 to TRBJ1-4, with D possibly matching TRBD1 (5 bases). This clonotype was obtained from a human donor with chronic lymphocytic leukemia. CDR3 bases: TGTGCCAGCAAAGGTCGGGGGGTCGTAGGTGGTGAAAAACTGTTTTTT. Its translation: CASKGRGVVGGEKLFF.